A single sample is the source of the 30 T cell receptor beta chains below, sequenced in a study of cytomegalovirus exposure and HLA in healthy donors. It was with 60 Vbeta and 13 Jbeta primers that the PCR ran. The data were produced by immunoSEQ multiplex PCR, yet TCRdb's version contains in-frame clones alone and is incomplete. Altogether some 200,000 clones are present, just under 70% being singletons, with the ten largest covering 2.5% to 3%. Sequencing input: PBMCs. The source of these receptors is a man aged 35-49 years in good health and CMV-seropositive.

This clone was counted between two and nine times. The CDR3 DNA reads TGTGCCAGCAAGGAGGGTGGTCAGCCCCAGCATTTT. It translates to CASKEGGQPQHF. This chain joins TRBV6-1 and TRBJ1-5; D is undetermined. The V gene lost 7 bases and the J gene lost 6 bases, with 10 bases spanning the gap. This CDR3 has 12 residues. Germline loops: CDR1 MNHNS, CDR2 SASEGT.

The genes are TRBV19 and TRBJ1-4; 7 bases align to TRBD1. The length of the CDR3 is 15 residues. Trimming took 5 bases from V and 1 from J; bases not matched to a gene: 4. In germline, CDR1 is LNHDA, CDR2 SQIVND (reference sequence). The DNA of the CDR3 is TGTGCCAGTAGTTCAAGACAGGGAACTAATGAAAAACTGTTTTTT. This translates into CASSSRQGTNEKLFF. The full variable domain, its missing parts supplied by reference TRBV19 and TRBJ1-4, is DGGITQSPKYLFRKEGQNVTLSCEQNLNHDAMYWYRQDPGQGLRLIYYSQIVNDFQKGDIAEGYSVSREKKESFPLTVTSAQKNPTAFYLCASSSRQGTNEKLFFGSGTQLSVL.

The chain joins TRBV19 to TRBJ2-4, with 8 bases identical to TRBD2. J lost 8 bases, V lost 6 bases, and 15 bases had no gene match. Germline CDR1 LNHDA, CDR2 SQIVND (reference sequence). This CDR3 region has 16 residues. Written as DNA, the CDR3 is TGTGCCAGTAGGCCCCCGAGGGCGGGGGGTCGGGACATTCAGTACTTC. Translation gives CASRPPRAGGRDIQYF.

The chain combines TRBV11-2 with TRBJ2-1, with 8 bases lining up with TRBD1. CDR1 is SGHAT and CDR2 is FQNNGV in the germline V gene. CDR3 length: 15 amino acids. V lost 5 bases to trimming and J lost 2 bases; unmatched junction nucleotides: 5. In DNA form, the CDR3 reads TGTGCCAGCAGCCCTGACAGGGGCCCCTACAATGAGCAGTTCTTC. Amino acid sequence: CASSPDRGPYNEQFF. Full variable domain (rest looked up from reference TRBV11-2 and TRBJ2-1): EAGVAQSPRYKIIEKRQSVAFWCNPISGHATLYWYQQILGQGPKLLIQFQNNGVVDDSQLPKDRFSAERLKGVDSTLKIQPAKLEDSAVYLCASSPDRGPYNEQFFGPGTRLTVL.

A note on this clone: A read error may produce the germline difference seen at one junction end. J is TRBJ1-2 and V is TRBV28; TRBD1 matches 7 bases. The length of the CDR3 is 12 residues. Germline V lookup: CDR1 MDHEN, CDR2 SYDVKM. The CDR3 reads CASSGGIGGYAF. The CDR3 bases are TGTGCCAGCAGTGGGGGGATAGGGGGCTACGCCTTC.

The chain uses TRBV25-1 and TRBJ2-1, with 8 bases lining up with TRBD1. V was clipped by 5 bases and J by 7 bases; unmatched bases: 4. The CDR3 loop spans 13 amino acids. Per germline, CDR1 MGHDK and CDR2 SYGVNS. CDR3 sequence: CASSQGAGNEQFF. The CDR3 bases are TGTGCCAGCAGTCAGGGGGCGGGAAATGAGCAGTTCTTC.

The chain combines TRBV19 with TRBJ1-3; D is unresolved. Germline V gives CDR1 LNHDA, CDR2 SQIVND (reference sequence). Trimming pared 7 bases from V and 0 bases from J, leaving 16 bases between. This CDR3 is 16 amino acids long. The CDR3 sequence is CASKGGRPSSGNTIYF. CDR3 in DNA: TGTGCCAGTAAGGGAGGCAGACCATCCTCTGGAAACACCATATATTTT. The whole variable domain, remainder taken from reference TRBV19 and TRBJ1-3, is DGGITQSPKYLFRKEGQNVTLSCEQNLNHDAMYWYRQDPGQGLRLIYYSQIVNDFQKGDIAEGYSVSREKKESFPLTVTSAQKNPTAFYLCASKGGRPSSGNTIYFGEGSWLTVV.

This clone appeared a single time. The rearrangement joins TRBV6-5 to TRBJ1-2; tentatively, D is TRBD1 (5 bases). Germline V gene lookup returns CDR1 MNHEY and CDR2 SVGAGI. The CDR3 totals 12 residues. V was shortened by 2 bases and J by 7 bases, with 8 bases between the two germline ends. CDR3 in amino acids: CASSYQGVGYTF. In DNA form, the CDR3 reads TGTGCCAGCAGTTACCAGGGTGTTGGCTACACCTTC.

The chain recombines TRBV7-2 with TRBJ2-1, with 8 bases fitting TRBD2. Germline trimming cut 7 bases from V and 4 bases from J; bases unmatched to any gene: 12. The CDR3 has 16 residues. Looked up from germline, CDR1 is SGHTA and CDR2 is FQGNSA. The DNA for the CDR3 is TGTGCCAGCATCCTACGGCGTAGCGGGGTATACAATGAGCAGTTCTTC. Amino acids: CASILRRSGVYNEQFF.

The chain links TRBV2 to TRBJ2-3; TRBD1 is a possible D gene (6 bases). The V gene's germline CDR1 is SNHLY and CDR2 FYNNEI. This CDR3 comprises 14 residues. The V and J ends lost 6 bases and 0 bases respectively, with 10 bases between them. For the CDR3, the DNA is TGTGCCAGCAGGGTCAGGGGTAGCACAGATACGCAGTATTTT. Amino acids: CASRVRGSTDTQYF.

The chain has TRBV29-1 and TRBJ2-3, with TRBD2 matching 9 bases. This CDR3 has 16 residues. With V trimmed by 4 bases and J by 4 bases, 12 bases remained unmatched. CDR1 and CDR2 from the germline V gene are SQVTM and ANQGSEA. The CDR3 spells CSVGNTRGGHSDTQYF. The CDR3 DNA sequence: TGCAGCGTTGGAAATACGCGGGGGGGCCACTCAGATACGCAGTATTTT.

The gene calls are TRBV7-2 and TRBJ2-7; TRBD1 agrees at 11 bases. The CDR3 consists of 15 residues. Germline V CDR1 and CDR2: SGHTA, FQGNSA. V lost 2 bases to trimming and J lost 5 bases; unmatched junction nucleotides: 5. The CDR3 is CASSLTGTGGHEQYF. The CDR3 DNA reads TGTGCCAGCAGCTTAACAGGGACAGGGGGTCACGAGCAGTACTTC.

V and J are TRBV4-1 and TRBJ1-1; TRBD1 might be the D (6 bases). The ends were cut back, 2 bases at V and 1 base at J, with 14 bases in the middle. The CDR3 consists of 16 residues. The V gene's germline CDR1 is MGHRA and CDR2 YSYEKL. CDR3 region: CASSQPPGQPNTEAFF. CDR3 coding DNA: TGCGCCAGCAGCCAACCCCCGGGACAACCGAACACTGAAGCTTTCTTT.

The chain is built from TRBV12-5 and TRBJ2-1; 7 bases align to TRBD1. Germline assignment: CDR1 LGHNT and CDR2 FRNRAP. Trimming at V came to 4 bases and at J to 5 bases, leaving 5 bases not matched to a gene. The CDR3 runs to 14 residues. The CDR3 loop is CASGSGQAHNEQFF. In DNA form, the CDR3 reads TGTGCTAGTGGTTCCGGACAGGCCCACAATGAGCAGTTCTTC.

The chain joins TRBV6-5 to TRBJ2-7; 11 positions match TRBD2. CDR3 length: 16 residues. V lost 0 bases to trimming and J lost 3 bases; unmatched junction nucleotides: 4. Germline CDR1 MNHEY, CDR2 SVGAGI. In DNA, the CDR3 is TGTGCCAGCAGTTACTCTTTTAGCGGGGGGGTCTACGAGCAGTACTTC. Protein sequence: CASSYSFSGGVYEQYF.

The CDR3 loop reads CASSLIRGRVHQAFF. CDR3 bases: TGTGCCAGCAGCTTAATCAGGGGGCGAGTCCACCAAGCTTTCTTT. This chain uses TRBV11-2 with TRBJ1-1; the match to TRBD1 covers 8 bases. Germline assignment: CDR1 SGHAT and CDR2 FQNNGV. This CDR3 is 15 amino acids long. With 2 bases clipped from V and 9 bases from J, the junction kept 11 bases outside the gene matches.

This sequence joins TRBV6-1 and TRBJ2-3; possibly TRBD2 for D (5 bases). Trimming stripped 8 bases from V and 1 base from J, with 10 bases between. The CDR3 is 13 residues long. CDR1 and CDR2 from the germline V gene are MNHNS and SASEGT. The CDR3 DNA is TGTGCCAGCCGGAGTAGCGGCACAGATACGCAGTATTTT. It codes for CASRSSGTDTQYF.

The chain recombines TRBV7-9 with TRBJ2-7; unclear D gene. V gave up 5 bases and J gave up 0 bases, with 8 bases separating them. From germline, CDR1 is SEHNR and CDR2 FQNEAQ (reference sequence). This CDR3 region has 13 residues. The CDR3, as DNA: TGTGCCAGCAGCCTTGGCCTCTCCTACGAGCAGTACTTC. Encoded protein: CASSLGLSYEQYF.

The chain is built from TRBV19 and TRBJ1-2, with a tentative D call TRBD1 (5 bases). This CDR3 spans 16 amino acids. Trimming stripped 7 bases from V and 1 base from J, with 19 bases between. Germline-derived CDR1 and CDR2 are LNHDA and SQIVND (reference sequence). This CDR3 is CASTQTLTAFNYGYTF. In DNA, the CDR3 is TGTGCCAGTACCCAGACACTGACAGCCTTTAACTATGGCTACACCTTC. Using reference TRBV19 and TRBJ1-2 for the parts outside the CDR3, the full variable domain is DGGITQSPKYLFRKEGQNVTLSCEQNLNHDAMYWYRQDPGQGLRLIYYSQIVNDFQKGDIAEGYSVSREKKESFPLTVTSAQKNPTAFYLCASTQTLTAFNYGYTFGSGTRLTVV.

V usage is TRBV6-4 and J usage is TRBJ2-2; tentative D call: TRBD1 (6 bases). Looked up from germline, CDR1 is MRHNA and CDR2 is SNTAGT. V gave up 5 bases and J gave up 1 base, with 8 bases separating them. There are 14 residues in the CDR3. The DNA for the CDR3 is TGTGCCAGCAGTCTGACAGGGAACACCGGGGAGCTGTTTTTT. It encodes CASSLTGNTGELFF.

CDR3 in DNA: TGTGCTAGTGGTCGAGACAGTACCACTGAAGCTTTCTTT. This codes for CASGRDSTTEAFF. The J gene is TRBJ1-1, the V gene TRBV12-5; D perhaps matches TRBD1 (5 bases). This CDR3 region has 13 residues. Trimming left V 5 bases short and J 4 bases short, with 11 bases between. The germline CDR1 and CDR2 sequences are LGHNT and FRNRAP.

In this sample, this clone turned up once. This chain links TRBV2 with TRBJ2-5; 8 bases line up with TRBD2. This CDR3 is built from 16 residues. J gave up 5 bases and V 1 base, and 9 bases lay outside the gene matches. CDR1 and CDR2 from the germline V gene are SNHLY and FYNNEI. The CDR3 reads CASSEGGTSGDETQYF. The CDR3 coding sequence is TGTGCCAGCAGTGAAGGAGGGACTAGTGGAGACGAGACCCAGTACTTC. Combining the CDR3 with reference TRBV2 and TRBJ2-5 gives the whole variable domain EPEVTQTPSHQVTQMGQEVILRCVPISNHLYFYWYRQILGQKVEFLVSFYNNEISEKSEIFDDQFSVERPDGSNFTLKIRSTKLEDSAMYFCASSEGGTSGDETQYFGPGTRLLVL.

This clone was found a few times. The rearrangement links TRBV5-1 to TRBJ2-1, with 8 positions matching TRBD2. The CDR3 contains 16 residues. V lost 0 bases, J lost 4 bases, and 6 bases stayed unmatched. Germline CDR1 SGHRS, CDR2 YFSETQ. This CDR3 is CASSLEGAGAYNEQFF. The DNA for the CDR3 is TGCGCCAGCAGCTTGGAGGGAGCGGGGGCTTACAATGAGCAGTTCTTC.

This chain joins TRBV27 and TRBJ2-3, with D maybe TRBD2 (5 bases). Trimming removed 3 bases from V and 5 bases from J, with 15 bases in between. The germline gives CDR1 MNHEY, CDR2 SMNVEV (reference sequence). This CDR3 is built from 15 residues. The CDR3, as DNA: TGTGCCAGCAGTTTTGAGGGTCGCCCCGAAGATACGCAGTATTTT. Its protein product is CASSFEGRPEDTQYF.

The gene calls are TRBV5-1 and TRBJ2-5, with a weak D call TRBD2 (6 bases). The germline V gene has CDR1 SGHRS and CDR2 YFSETQ. This CDR3 region has 16 residues. Trimming left V 5 bases short and J 3 bases short, with 20 bases between. CDR3: CASSSQPGTQEETQYF. The CDR3 region has the DNA TGCGCCAGCAGTTCCCAACCCGGGACTCAGGAAGAGACCCAGTACTTC. The variable domain in full, completed from reference TRBV5-1 and TRBJ2-5, reads KAGVTQTPRYLIKTRGQQVTLSCSPISGHRSVSWYQQTPGQGLQFLFEYFSETQRNKGNFPGRFSGRQFSNSRSEMNVSTLELGDSALYLCASSSQPGTQEETQYFGPGTRLLVL.

This clone occurred once. This rearrangement joins TRBV4-1 to TRBJ1-6; 7 positions agree with TRBD1. CDR3 size: 16 residues. Germline loops: CDR1 MGHRA, CDR2 YSYEKL. The trim removed 0 bases at V and 8 bases at J, leaving 7 bases unmatched. The CDR3, as DNA: TGCGCCAGCAGCCAAGATATAGGGACAGCCTATTCACCCCTCCACTTT. It codes for CASSQDIGTAYSPLHF.

V usage is TRBV2 and J usage is TRBJ1-4; 8 bases match TRBD1. V shed 2 bases and J 8 bases; nucleotides not matched to a gene: 10. CDR1 and CDR2 (germline): SNHLY, FYNNEI. The CDR3 has 16 amino acids. CDR3 sequence: CASSEFPGTGGEKLFF. DNA of the CDR3: TGTGCCAGCAGTGAATTCCCTGGGACAGGCGGGGAAAAACTGTTTTTT.

V usage is TRBV7-2 and J usage is TRBJ2-7, with 7 bases identical to TRBD2. The V gene end was trimmed by 1 base and the J gene end by 3 bases; junction bases not matched to a gene: 3. Germline V CDR1 and CDR2: SGHTA, FQGNSA. The length of the CDR3 is 14 residues. The CDR3 loop is CASSLVPGGYEQYF. In DNA form, the CDR3 reads TGTGCCAGCAGCTTAGTGCCGGGGGGCTACGAGCAGTACTTC. Combining the CDR3 with reference TRBV7-2 and TRBJ2-7 gives the whole variable domain GAGVSQSPSNKVTEKGKDVELRCDPISGHTALYWYRQSLGQGLEFLIYFQGNSAPDKSGLPSDRFSAERTGGSVSTLTIQRTQQEDSAVYLCASSLVPGGYEQYFGPGTRLTVT.

The chain carries TRBV7-2 and TRBJ2-3; D ambiguous. This CDR3 is built from 14 residues. Germline values: CDR1 SGHTA, CDR2 FQGNSA. V lost 1 base and J lost 3, with 8 bases in between. In DNA, the CDR3 is TGTGCCAGCAGCTTAGAAACGCGTACAGATACGCAGTATTTT. It encodes CASSLETRTDTQYF.

This clone was recorded a few times. The chain combines TRBV11-2 with TRBJ1-1; 12 nucleotides agree with TRBD1. The V gene end was trimmed by 5 bases and the J gene end by 5 bases; junction bases not matched to a gene: 9. The germline V gene has CDR1 SGHAT and CDR2 FQNNGV. The CDR3 is 16 amino acids. The CDR3 reads CASSRDPGQGATEAFF. The CDR3 DNA sequence: TGTGCCAGCAGCCGAGACCCGGGACAGGGGGCAACTGAAGCTTTCTTT.